This is a list of T cell receptor beta chains from one sample in a study of T cells expressing NK-cell markers. TCRdb reprocessed the 5' RACE reads, with one entry per CDR3 protein and no DNA. The table lists 500,000 to 600,000 distinct CDR3 sequences, with approximately 4% in the top ten. Sequences were obtained from blood T cells: a sorted CD56 or NKG2C T cell subset, CD4+ or CD8+ T cells, or bulk PBMC T cells (not recorded which). The receptors were gathered from a man between 18 and 35 years old in good health. Each CDR3 is given with its conserved first and last residue.

cdr3_aa: CASSYDGALLALHF
v_call: TRBV7-8
j_call: TRBJ1-6

cdr3_aa: CSARIPGTTHQTQYF
v_call: TRBV20-1
j_call: TRBJ2-3

cdr3_aa: CSARETNWDWYF
v_call: TRBV20-1
j_call: TRBJ2-5

cdr3_aa: CSAPSTGPRSETQYF
v_call: TRBV29-1
j_call: TRBJ2-5

cdr3_aa: CASSPRTITDTQYF
v_call: TRBV11-2
j_call: TRBJ2-3

cdr3_aa: CASSDRVVGYTF
v_call: TRBV19
j_call: TRBJ1-2

cdr3_aa: CASSQAGQGNTEAFF
v_call: TRBV3-1
j_call: TRBJ1-1

cdr3_aa: CASSQDRTGGGMDYGYTF
v_call: TRBV4-2
j_call: TRBJ1-2

cdr3_aa: CASEESADTQYF
v_call: TRBV2
j_call: TRBJ2-3

cdr3_aa: CSTGRGGIETQYF
v_call: TRBV29-1
j_call: TRBJ2-5

cdr3_aa: CASSSPGTGIHEQYF
v_call: TRBV6-5
j_call: TRBJ2-7

cdr3_aa: CASSARRLAGGMHYNEQFF
v_call: TRBV10-2
j_call: TRBJ2-1

cdr3_aa: CASSARTGSRAGELFF
v_call: TRBV7-3
j_call: TRBJ2-2

cdr3_aa: CAISGAGDEQYF
v_call: TRBV10-3
j_call: TRBJ2-7

cdr3_aa: CASSSYGATNEKLFF
v_call: TRBV27
j_call: TRBJ1-4